The 18 T cell receptor beta chains given below trace back to one sample, sequenced in a study of control samples from healthy donors and cancer patients. Repertoires were generated with immunoSEQ multiplex PCR, while TCRdb's copy carries only in-frame clones and drops some. The sample lists tens of thousands of clones, approximately 90% occurring once. Source material: PBMCs. The receptor set was obtained from a man younger than 40 with colorectal cancer.

This clone occurred once. This chain uses TRBV30 with TRBJ1-1; D unresolved. The CDR3 is 13 amino acids. Germline lookup yields CDR1 GTSNPN and CDR2 SVGIG (reference sequence). V gave up 0 bases and J gave up 1 base, with 6 bases separating them. The CDR3 reads CAWSVPENTEAFF. CDR3 in DNA: TGTGCCTGGAGTGTTCCTGAGAACACTGAAGCTTTCTTT.

The chain uses TRBV5-4 and TRBJ2-2; possible D gene TRBD1, 6 bases. CDR3 length equals 15 residues. Trimming took 2 bases from V and 7 from J, leaving 15 bases between them. Germline assignment: CDR1 SGHNT and CDR2 YYREEE (reference sequence). The CDR3 spells CASSFQQGDGGELFF. The CDR3 region has the DNA TGTGCCAGCAGCTTTCAACAGGGAGATGGCGGGGAGCTGTTTTTT.

This clone was recorded a few times. This sequence joins TRBV7-2 and TRBJ1-2; D ambiguous. In germline, CDR1 is SGHTA, CDR2 FQGNSA. The CDR3 has 16 amino acids. V dropped 1 base and J dropped 5 bases, with 17 bases sitting between them. CDR3 sequence (DNA): TGTGCCAGCAGCTTAGGGCCCCGGAAGGGCTGGTATGGCTACACCTTC. It yields the protein CASSLGPRKGWYGYTF.

This rearrangement joins TRBV6-2 or TRBV6-3 to TRBJ2-1; 11 bases are a match to TRBD2. V shed 6 bases and J 5 bases; nucleotides not matched to a gene: 9. This CDR3 is built from 16 residues. Germline-derived CDR1 and CDR2 are MNHEY and SVGEGT. CDR3 bases: TGTGCCAGCAGCCTCTTTCTAGCGGGGGGAAACAATGAGCAGTTCTTC. Amino acids: CASSLFLAGGNNEQFF.

The rearrangement joins TRBV27 to TRBJ1-2, with 9 positions matching TRBD1. Trimming removed 6 bases from V and 5 bases from J; junction bases left unmatched: 4. Per germline, CDR1 MNHEY and CDR2 SMNVEV (reference sequence). The CDR3 is 13 amino acids. CDR3 bases: TGTGCCAGCAGACCCGGGACAGGGTATGGCTACACCTTC. This translates into CASRPGTGYGYTF.

The genes are TRBV7-2 and TRBJ2-7, with 9 nucleotides matching TRBD2. V trimming: 3 bases; J trimming: 5 bases; junction bases outside the gene matches: 8. CDR3 length: 15 amino acids. Per germline, CDR1 SGHTA and CDR2 FQGNSA. This chain's CDR3 is CASSFSAGGIDEQYF. CDR3 bases: TGTGCCAGCAGCTTCTCAGCGGGGGGTATCGACGAGCAGTACTTC.

The chain links TRBV10-3 to TRBJ1-6, with D hard to call. The ends were cut back, 3 bases at V and 6 bases at J, with 12 bases in the middle. Germline assignment: CDR1 ENHRY and CDR2 SYGVKD. This CDR3 is 15 amino acids long. CDR3 nucleotide sequence: TGTGCCATCAGTGACGAAAAAAGGAGTAATTCACCCCTCCACTTT. This sequence encodes CAISDEKRSNSPLHF.

V is TRBV5-8 and J is TRBJ2-1; 10 nucleotides line up with TRBD2. This CDR3 spans 16 amino acids. Germline values: CDR1 SGHTS, CDR2 YDEGEE. The J segment lost 10 bases and the V segment lost 2 bases, leaving 12 bases of the junction unmatched. The CDR3 region has the DNA TGTGCCAGCAGCTTTGGATACAGCGGGGGGGCGAGCGAGCAGTTCTTC. This sequence encodes CASSFGYSGGASEQFF.

The chain employs TRBV7-2 and TRBJ1-5; D is uncertain. The V end lost 3 bases, the J end lost 5 bases, and 8 bases lay between the germline ends. CDR3 length: 13 residues. The germline V gene encodes CDR1 SGHTA and CDR2 FQGNSA. The CDR3 DNA sequence: TGTGCCAGCAGCTTTTGGAGGGATCAGCCCCAGCATTTT. Translating gives CASSFWRDQPQHF. Supplemented by reference TRBV7-2 and TRBJ1-5, the full variable domain reads GAGVSQSPSNKVTEKGKDVELRCDPISGHTALYWYRQSLGQGLEFLIYFQGNSAPDKSGLPSDRFSAERTGGSVSTLTIQRTQQEDSAVYLCASSFWRDQPQHFGDGTRLSIL.

This chain joins TRBV7-2 and TRBJ1-1, with TRBD1 identical over 9 bases. The germline V gene has CDR1 SGHTA and CDR2 FQGNSA. The CDR3 totals 18 residues. The junction had 18 bases not matched to a gene; V was cut back by 5 bases and J by 5 bases. In DNA form, the CDR3 reads TGTGCCAGCAGCCCGAGGAGTAGACAGGGGGGAAGCTGGACTGAAGCTTTCTTT. Protein sequence: CASSPRSRQGGSWTEAFF.

The genes are TRBV5-6 and TRBJ1-2, with 8 bases lining up with TRBD1. Per germline, CDR1 SGHDT and CDR2 YYEEEE. The CDR3 spans 15 residues. V was clipped by 1 base and J by 7 bases; unmatched bases: 9. In nucleotides, the CDR3 is TGTGCCAGCAGCTTGCCCGGAGACAGGGGATCTGGCTACACCTTC. This gives the protein CASSLPGDRGSGYTF.

The chain links TRBV6-4 to TRBJ2-3; possibly TRBD2 for D (6 bases). Germline loops: CDR1 MRHNA, CDR2 SNTAGT. V lost 0 bases, J lost 3 bases, and 7 bases lay in between. This CDR3 is 14 amino acids long. The CDR3 here is CASSDSGGTDTQYF. CDR3 DNA: TGTGCCAGCAGTGACTCCGGGGGTACAGATACGCAGTATTTT.

The chain has TRBV7-2 and TRBJ1-5; no firm D call. Trimming took 2 bases from V and 1 from J, leaving 0 bases between them. The CDR3 is 12 residues long. Germline CDR1 SGHTA, CDR2 FQGNSA. The CDR3 bases are TGTGCCAGCAGCTTAAGCAATCAGCCCCAGCATTTT. Translated: CASSLSNQPQHF.

The chain employs TRBV24-1 and TRBJ2-3; 8 bases fit TRBD1. CDR1 and CDR2 (germline): KGHDR, SFDVKD. This CDR3 contains 15 residues. Unmatched junction bases numbered 0, after V lost 1 base and J lost 1 base. This CDR3 is CATSDFRGRTDTQYF. In DNA form, the CDR3 reads TGTGCCACCAGTGATTTCAGGGGGCGCACAGATACGCAGTATTTT.

The CDR3 loop reads CASSIYLRDNEQFF. CDR3 DNA: TGTGCCAGTAGTATTTATTTGAGGGACAATGAGCAGTTCTTC. The chain links TRBV19 to TRBJ2-1, with D tentatively TRBD2 (5 bases). This CDR3 has 14 amino acids. The germline V and J ends were trimmed by 3 bases and 5 bases, with 11 bases remaining between them. The germline V gene has CDR1 LNHDA and CDR2 SQIVND (reference sequence).

The chain combines TRBV7-9 with TRBJ2-1; 10 nucleotides align to TRBD1. Germline V CDR1 and CDR2: SEHNR, FQNEAQ (reference sequence). J was trimmed by 4 bases and V by 5 bases; bases with no gene match: 11. This CDR3 is built from 17 residues. CDR3 bases: TGTGCCAGCAGCACGAATCGGGCGGGACAGGGGTACAATGAGCAGTTCTTC. Its translation is CASSTNRAGQGYNEQFF.

V gene TRBV27 combines with J gene TRBJ2-2; D unclear. Trimming pared 3 bases from V and 0 bases from J, leaving 5 bases between. Germline CDR1 is MNHEY and CDR2 is SMNVEV (reference sequence). The CDR3 extends over 14 amino acids. The CDR3 region has the DNA TGTGCCAGCAGTTTGGCGGCGAACACCGGGGAGCTGTTTTTT. This encodes CASSLAANTGELFF.

The gene calls are TRBV15 and TRBJ1-5; possible D gene TRBD1, 5 bases. The V end was cut by 1 base, the J end by 9 bases, with 10 bases between. The CDR3 consists of 13 residues. Germline assignment: CDR1 LNHNV and CDR2 YYDKDF (reference sequence). CDR3: CATSRARVGPQHF. Written as DNA, the CDR3 is TGTGCCACCAGCAGAGCCAGGGTAGGGCCCCAGCATTTT.